The T cell receptor (beta chain) described here comes from a study of TIL therapy for anti-PD-1-resistant metastatic lung cancer (dated by TCRdb to about 2021). Notes on the research overall: Among the enrolled patients, the median age was about 50 years (range about 35-75), and the median tumor PD-L1 proportion score was approximately 5.9%. Clonotypes were tracked across tumor, expanded TIL product and serial blood samples by T cell receptor beta sequencing of tumor and peripheral blood. Most of the cohort had lung adenocarcinoma, a few tumors were EGFR-mutant and two were ALK-rearranged, and half of the patients were current or former smokers. A median non-synonymous tumor mutation burden of under 1.9 mutations per megabase was determined across the cohort by whole-exome sequencing.

General study outcomes and caveats: The study protocol defined all tumor marker inferences as exploratory. Compared with baseline intratumoral T cells, expanded TIL cultures were more clonal and less diverse (median clonality around 5.7% vs 31%, p < 0.0001). The cohort was highly selected, with more treatment-naive, never-smoker and oncogene-addicted patients than typical, limiting generalizability. TIL culture showed high clonal turnover, with many enriched product clones undetected in the baseline tumor, suggesting clonal contraction rather than faithful expansion.

Using bias-controlled multiplex PCR with the immunoSEQ v3 hsTCRB kit, the TCR beta CDR3 regions were amplified from genomic DNA. TCR libraries were sequenced on an Illumina NextSeq 500 to about 2 million read pairs for survey level or about 5-6 million for deep level. In the source study's methods: V, D and J genes were assigned, non-productive sequences were removed, and clonality was reported by immunoSEQ Analyzer software. To compare repertoires between infused TIL and blood, productive Simpson clonality was used along with the Morisita overlap index of productive TRB rearrangements. The table was pulled from immuneACCESS by TCRdb, which kept in-frame rearrangements only. Such tables lose some clones; where checked, under half of the loss comes from unresolved V genes, and the rest has no known cause. For V, J and clone size, that table is used; D and trimming come from the DNA. This sample holds more than 90,000 clones; approximately 65% were observed only once. Of the sample, about a tenth falls within the top ten clones.

This specimen's time point label, per the study, means: pre-treatment sample, taken before nivolumab and TIL therapy. The baseline tumor samples, taken from the same resection that was used to grow TIL, were excised metastases, most often pleural nodules or supraclavicular lymph nodes. Tumors were harvested before any PD-1/PD-L1 blockade; patients then received nivolumab, and those progressing received lymphodepletion, expanded TIL infusion and IL-2. A phase I trial run at two centers enrolled adults with stage 4 NSCLC between late 2017 and January 2020. Samples were obtained from a single-arm, open-label phase I trial in which tumor-infiltrating lymphocyte therapy with nivolumab was evaluated in advanced non-small cell lung cancer. For each resected tumor, portions were snap-frozen in liquid nitrogen and kept at -80 degrees C. Using laser-capture macrodissection, tumor regions of interest were selected on H&E sections, then pulverized into approximately 15 mg aliquots and extracted using Qiagen Allprep kits.

V lost 0 bases and J lost 5 bases, and the count of bases not matched to a germline gene is 9. The CDR3 has 18 amino acids, counting the end cysteine and phenylalanine. Kept here is only the CDR3 DNA, which spans 54 bases and is read in frame from base 1. From a lookup of the germline V gene (reference sequence), CDR1 and CDR2 are SEHNR and FQNEAQ. In regard to this clone: The antigen it binds to is not known. The input lacks base qualities; no much larger clone sits a single base away.

Rearrangement joined TRBV7-9 to TRBJ2-1; 11 central bases correspond to TRBD2. The specimen comprised tumor tissue, sampled at baseline. The TCR originated in a person aged 25-80 years with non-small cell lung cancer. The DNA is as follows: TGTGCCAGCAGCTTAGCGACCGGGACTAGCGGCAAGAACAATGAGCAGTTCTTC. It translates to CASSLATGTSGKNNEQFF.